Below, one T cell receptor beta chain is given with its context. What it binds is unknown. V was pared by 0 bases and J by 6 bases, with 17 bases between. Germline-derived CDR1 and CDR2 are GTSNPN and SVGIG (reference sequence). The CDR3 consists of 16 residues. The data are from a study of cytomegalovirus exposure and HLA in healthy donors. Donors were drawn from the 120-subject validation cohort, separate from the approximately 680-subject first cohort. Study results and limitations: A list of 150 or so TCR beta chains associated with cytomegalovirus was given. Three CMV-associated chains were confirmed in vitro to be specific for CMV antigens.

Here immunoSEQ multiplex PCR was the method, and the copy in TCRdb shows in-frame clones only, minus some. The sample lists under 150,000 clones; about 87% were seen once. Input material: PBMCs. The receptor's source is a man aged 18 to 30 in good health and CMV-seropositive. The chain uses TRBV30 and TRBJ2-2, with D possibly being TRBD1 (6 bases). For the CDR3, the DNA is TGTGCCTGGAGTGTACATTACGGGACAACGGCCGGGGAGCTGTTTTTT. Protein: CAWSVHYGTTAGELFF.